This T cell receptor (beta chain) appears in the sequencing data of a study of sequential checkpoint blockade in melanoma. The CDR3 length is 13 residues. Germline CDR1 LNHDA, CDR2 SQIVND (reference sequence). V lost 6 bases, J lost 6 bases, and 12 bases lay in between. Treatment: randomized to nivolumab then ipilimumab (arm A) or the reverse (arm B). Clones were sequenced by immunoSEQ multiplex PCR, and TCRdb holds only the in-frame ones, with some missing. The sample yields 9,000 or so clones, 57% seen once. The chain joins TRBV19 to TRBJ2-1; D is possibly TRBD1 (6 bases). The clonotype comes from a human donor with melanoma. The sequencing here drew on CD8+ T cells sorted from blood (inferred from file names), taken from a patient given nivolumab and ipilimumab in sequence. The CDR3 here is CASSTGTINEQFF. The CDR3 DNA is TGTGCCAGTAGCACCGGGACAATCAATGAGCAGTTCTTC.